This T cell receptor beta chain was sequenced during a study of blood T cell repertoires in COVID-19 (TCRdb year 2020). Background for the entire study: Samples covering the acute and convalescent phases of COVID-19 were provided by collaborators in the United States, Italy and Spain. Where available, HLA class I and class II types were obtained from metadata supplied by the sample provider rather than from assay-based typing. Sample metadata almost always included a de-identified subject ID, COVID-19 status, age in years and sex. The samples were drawn from the first 160 participants of the ongoing ImmuneRACE study and from 1,254 subjects provided by 6 global collaborators. The dataset comprised deeply sampled blood TCRbeta repertoires from subjects exposed to, actively infected with, or recovered from COVID-19. The material from the prospective study consisted of cDNA or gDNA derived from T cells, B-cell-depleted T cells, or PBMCs. The repertoires were released in a freely available public database intended as a resource for research on the immune response to SARS-CoV-2.

General conclusions and limits of the study: The quantity of clinical and demographic metadata differed by source and by participant and was supplied without curation.

A remark on this clone: Its cognate antigen has yet to be identified. No quality values exist for individual bases; no much larger clone is one base distant.

One collaborating source in Seattle enrolled patients while the patients were actively infected and followed the patients over time throughout the course of disease. Each collaborating institution followed its own protocols to collect whole blood in K2EDTA tubes. Collaborator samples were shipped for TCRbeta analysis as frozen whole blood, isolated PBMCs, or DNA extracted from either sample type. As encoded in the germline V gene, CDR1 is SGDLS while CDR2 is YYNGEE. Deletion took 0 bases off V and 6 bases off J, with a span of 10 bases between the germline ends. From the cysteine through the phenylalanine, the CDR3 covers 13 amino acids. Only the CDR3 region is kept as DNA, spanning 39 bases read in frame from base 1. TCRbeta CDR3 regions were amplified from genomic DNA by means of the immunoSEQ Assay, a bias-controlled multiplex PCR. Per the original workflow: The number of nucleated cells in each sample was estimated from the amplification of reference gene primers within the assay. To quantify the absolute abundance of each unique TCRbeta CDR3 rearrangement, sequence reads were collapsed and filtered. For each sample, productive Simpson clonality was calculated as the square root of Simpson's diversity index across productive rearrangements. Here the immuneACCESS table is served through TCRdb, limited to in-frame sequences with V and J called. Missing clones are a known gap in these copies; in checked studies unresolved V genes cover under half, and the rest lacks a known reason. That table is the source of V, J and clone size, and D and trimming were worked out from the DNA. The sample includes about 180,000 clones, with roughly 81% observed a single time. Approximately 12% of the sample is held by the ten biggest clonotypes.

Source material: peripheral blood. This clonotype originated in a woman aged 80 or older with COVID-19, enrolled during active disease. The sequence joins TRBV9 to TRBJ2-7; TRBD2 could be the D gene, as 5 bases match. The CDR3 corresponds to CASSVGTAREQYF. Read as DNA, the sequence is TGTGCCAGCAGCGTAGGGACTGCCCGCGAGCAGTACTTC.